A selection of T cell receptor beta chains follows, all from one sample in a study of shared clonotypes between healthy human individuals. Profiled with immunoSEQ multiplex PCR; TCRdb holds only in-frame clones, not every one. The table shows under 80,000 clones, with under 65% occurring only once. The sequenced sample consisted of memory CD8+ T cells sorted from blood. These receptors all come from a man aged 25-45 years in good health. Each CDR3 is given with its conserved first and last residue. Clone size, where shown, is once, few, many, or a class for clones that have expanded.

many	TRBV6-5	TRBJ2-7	CASGNGISYEQYF
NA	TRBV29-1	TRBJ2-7	CSVRQGVYEQYF
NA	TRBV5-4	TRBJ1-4	CASSLAGTGDEKLFF
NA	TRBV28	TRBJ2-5	CASSFRAPGAGLGETQYF
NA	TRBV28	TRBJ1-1	CASSLGSSGAEAFF
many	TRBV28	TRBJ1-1	CAIRSLNTEAFF
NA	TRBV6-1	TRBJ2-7	CASSIGQGAYEQYF
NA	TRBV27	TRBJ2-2	CASSLFRPGELFF
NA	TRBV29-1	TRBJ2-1	CSVVASGSYNEQFF
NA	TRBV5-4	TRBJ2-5	CASSPNFGRQETQYF
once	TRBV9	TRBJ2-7	CASSGPNKYEQYF
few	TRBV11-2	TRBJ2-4	CASSPSLIAKNIQYF
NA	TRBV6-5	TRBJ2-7	CASSSPSGSSYEQYF
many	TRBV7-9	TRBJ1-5	CASSLTGGSLNQPQHF
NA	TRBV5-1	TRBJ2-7	CASSLVGSGSYEQYF
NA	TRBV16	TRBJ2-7	CASSPGAGYYEQYF
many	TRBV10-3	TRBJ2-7	CATEESREAGEQYF